The entry below gives a single T cell receptor (beta chain) sequence along with its context. The record originates from a study of monozygotic twins with inflammatory bowel disease. One entry per CDR3 protein, without DNA, is what TCRdb gives after re-calling the 5' RACE reads. This sample's table reports about 160,000 distinct CDR3 sequences. Germline CDR1 is DFQATT and CDR2 is SNEGSKA (reference sequence). The CDR3 contains 15 residues. The gene calls are TRBV20-1 and TRBJ2-3; lacking DNA, the TRBD2 call made by TCRdb goes unchecked. The TCR sequence derives from a human donor with ulcerative colitis or Crohn's disease, or a healthy co-twin of an affected twin (not recorded which). Sequencing used blood. The CDR3: CSASPLAGGKDTQYF.